The 21 T cell receptor beta chains in this list originate from one sample, sequenced in a study of T cell responses to AZD1222 COVID-19 vaccine. TCRdb's copy holds only in-frame clones and misses some; the assay was immunoSEQ multiplex PCR. The data show more than 150,000 clones, 88% seen once. The material was peripheral blood, obtained on day 0 of AZD1222 vaccination. The receptors originated from an adult in good health.

This rearrangement joins TRBV7-3 to TRBJ2-1; 7 bases are shared with TRBD2. Trimming took 4 bases from V and 7 from J; bases not matched to a gene: 13. This CDR3 has 16 residues. Germline V lookup: CDR1 SGHTA, CDR2 FQGTGA. The CDR3 here is CASSSLAGAPRNEQFF. CDR3 sequence (DNA): TGTGCCAGCAGCTCGTTAGCGGGCGCTCCCAGGAATGAGCAGTTCTTC. The full variable domain, with the rest looked up from reference TRBV7-3 and TRBJ2-1, is GAGVSQTPSNKVTEKGKYVELRCDPISGHTALYWYRQSLGQGPEFLIYFQGTGAADDSGLPNDRFFAVRPEGSVSTLKIQRTERGDSAVYLCASSSLAGAPRNEQFFGPGTRLTVL.

The rearrangement joins TRBV10-3 to TRBJ1-2; 7 positions agree with TRBD1. The CDR3 consists of 13 residues. Germline trimming cut 5 bases from V and 7 bases from J; bases unmatched to any gene: 7. Germline V CDR1 and CDR2: ENHRY, SYGVKD. CDR3 sequence: CAISTDREGGYTF. CDR3 bases: TGTGCCATCAGTACCGACAGGGAAGGTGGCTACACCTTC.

The chain employs TRBV3-1 (or the pseudogene TRBV3-2) and TRBJ1-1; D is uncertain. This CDR3 has 12 residues. Trimming took off 2 bases at V and 4 bases at J, with 5 bases between the two ends. Germline-derived CDR1 and CDR2 are LGHDT and YNNKEL (reference sequence). CDR3 sequence: CASSQSGTEAFF. The CDR3, as DNA: TGTGCCAGCAGCCAATCAGGCACTGAAGCTTTCTTT.

V is TRBV28 and J is TRBJ2-3, with 11 bases aligning to TRBD2. The CDR3 is 17 amino acids. V gave up 4 bases and J gave up 0 bases; unmatched junction bases: 6. Germline values: CDR1 MDHEN, CDR2 SYDVKM. The CDR3 loop reads CASSSWTSGLSTDTQYF. In nucleotides, the CDR3 is TGTGCCAGCAGTTCGTGGACTAGCGGGCTTAGCACAGATACGCAGTATTTT.

This rearrangement joins TRBV12-3 or TRBV12-4 to TRBJ2-3; 9 positions agree with TRBD2. This CDR3 has 13 residues. J lost 7 bases, V lost 6 bases, and 5 bases had no gene match. In DNA, the CDR3 is TGTGCCAGCAGCGCTAGCGGGATTCATACGCAGTATTTT. This translates into CASSASGIHTQYF.

The CDR3 DNA reads TGTGCCAGCAACCCTGACAGTCAAAACCGGGGCTACACCTTC. Translation: CASNPDSQNRGYTF. The genes are TRBV6-5 and TRBJ1-2; D perhaps matches TRBD1 (5 bases). Germline-derived CDR1 and CDR2 are MNHEY and SVGAGI. CDR3 length equals 14 residues. The V gene lost 7 bases and the J gene lost 8 bases, with 20 bases spanning the gap.

This chain connects TRBV6-5 to TRBJ2-7, with a possible D match to TRBD1 (6 bases). The V and J ends lost 6 bases and 1 base respectively, with 10 bases between them. The CDR3 covers 13 residues. Per germline, CDR1 MNHEY and CDR2 SVGAGI. The chain's CDR3 is CASSPGDSYEQYF. The DNA of the CDR3 is TGTGCCAGCAGCCCAGGGGATTCCTACGAGCAGTACTTC.

The rearrangement joins TRBV5-4 to TRBJ2-2; D may correspond to TRBD1 or TRBD2 (5 bases each). The CDR3 spans 17 residues. Trimming removed 3 bases at V and 0 bases at J, with 15 bases between. The V gene's germline CDR1 is SGHNT and CDR2 YYREEE (reference sequence). CDR3 coding DNA: TGTGCCAGCAGCTCTGGGGCGTGGGGGACGAACACCGGGGAGCTGTTTTTT. Its protein is CASSSGAWGTNTGELFF.

The rearrangement links TRBV14 to TRBJ2-7, with 8 bases lining up with TRBD1. V shed 4 bases and J 6 bases; nucleotides not matched to a gene: 2. This CDR3 has 12 amino acids. Germline-derived CDR1 and CDR2 are SGHDN and FVKESK. The CDR3 bases are TGTGCCAGCAGCCGGACAGGGCTCGAGCAGTACTTC. The encoded protein is CASSRTGLEQYF.

The V gene is TRBV18, the J gene TRBJ2-7; D is possibly TRBD1 or TRBD2 (5 bases each). Germline CDR1 reads KGHSH; CDR2 reads LQKENI. Trimming took off 3 bases at V and 2 bases at J, with 14 bases between the two ends. This CDR3 has 15 residues. In DNA, the CDR3 is TGTGCCAGCTCACCTGCCGGGACGCCTACCTACGAGCAGTACTTC. Protein product: CASSPAGTPTYEQYF.

Only a few counts were recorded for this clone. The chain carries TRBV19 and TRBJ1-5; D remains unclear. This CDR3 is 15 amino acids long. V lost 6 bases and J 4 bases, leaving 16 bases between the germline ends. Germline V lookup: CDR1 LNHDA, CDR2 SQIVND (reference sequence). The DNA of the CDR3 is TGTGCCAGTAGATTTTCCGGGGATAGGAATCAGCCCCAGCATTTT. Translating gives CASRFSGDRNQPQHF.

The chain carries TRBV9 and TRBJ2-3; 8 bases are shared with TRBD2. V lost 3 bases, J lost 4 bases, and 10 bases stayed unmatched. This CDR3 is 16 amino acids long. Germline V CDR1 and CDR2: SGDLS, YYNGEE. The CDR3 protein is CASSASTGGGADTQYF. CDR3 DNA: TGTGCCAGCAGCGCCTCTACGGGGGGGGGCGCAGATACGCAGTATTTT.

V gene TRBV6-5 combines with J gene TRBJ2-5, with 9 bases fitting TRBD2. CDR3 size: 15 residues. Germline assignment: CDR1 MNHEY and CDR2 SVGAGI. V was clipped by 10 bases and J by 5 bases; unmatched bases: 14. CDR3 protein: CATSGMAARVETQYF. In nucleotides, the CDR3 is TGTGCCACTAGCGGGATGGCAGCGAGGGTGGAGACCCAGTACTTC.

The chain is built from TRBV24-1 and TRBJ1-5; D uncertain. This CDR3 contains 14 residues. From germline, CDR1 is KGHDR and CDR2 SFDVKD. Trimming took 4 bases from V and 4 from J, leaving 10 bases between them. The DNA of the CDR3 is TGTGCCACCAGTGAAGCCAGACCTAATCAGCCCCAGCATTTT. Protein sequence: CATSEARPNQPQHF.

This clone was observed once. The chain combines TRBV27 with TRBJ1-6; D is unclear. V was cut by 0 bases and J by 4 bases, with 10 bases left in between. This CDR3 comprises 16 residues. Germline V gene data show CDR1 as MNHEY and CDR2 as SMNVEV (reference sequence). The CDR3 coding sequence is TGTGCCAGCAGTTTATCCGGCCCGGGATATAATTCACCCCTCCACTTT. This gives the protein CASSLSGPGYNSPLHF.

The genes are TRBV11-3 and TRBJ2-5; the D call may be TRBD1 or TRBD2 (6 bases each). Germline V gene data show CDR1 as SGHNT and CDR2 as YENEEA. This CDR3 region has 15 residues. Trimming stripped 5 bases from V and 5 bases from J, with 18 bases between. DNA for the CDR3: TGTGCCAGCAGCCCGGGGGACATTCAGGAGGAGACCCAGTACTTC. This translates into CASSPGDIQEETQYF.

V usage is TRBV4-3 and J usage is TRBJ1-4; D gene unclear. Germline V gene sequence: CDR1 LGHNA, CDR2 YSLEER. The CDR3 sequence is 14 residues long. Trimming stripped 3 bases from V and 3 bases from J, with 8 bases between. The CDR3 nucleotides are TGCGCCAGCAGCCAGGGCGGGTCTAATGAAAAACTGTTTTTT. This encodes CASSQGGSNEKLFF.

The chain uses TRBV7-2 and TRBJ2-3; D may be TRBD1 (5 bases). V shed 5 bases and J shed 4 bases, with 7 bases lying between them. Germline V gene data show CDR1 as SGHTA and CDR2 as FQGNSA. The CDR3 totals 12 residues. The CDR3, as DNA: TGTGCCAGCAGCACGACAGCAGATACGCAGTATTTT. Its translation: CASSTTADTQYF. The full variable domain, its missing parts supplied by reference TRBV7-2 and TRBJ2-3, is GAGVSQSPSNKVTEKGKDVELRCDPISGHTALYWYRQSLGQGLEFLIYFQGNSAPDKSGLPSDRFSAERTGGSVSTLTIQRTQQEDSAVYLCASSTTADTQYFGPGTRLTVL.

This clone was seen once. The rearrangement uses TRBV28 and TRBJ2-2, with 8 bases fitting TRBD2. This CDR3 spans 18 amino acids. With V trimmed by 3 bases and J by 4 bases, 13 bases remained unmatched. Germline CDR1 is MDHEN and CDR2 is SYDVKM. The CDR3 DNA sequence: TGTGCCAGCAGTTTTATGTTCGGGCGGGAGGACTCCACCGGGGAGCTGTTTTTT. It specifies CASSFMFGREDSTGELFF.

This clone was found once. The V gene is TRBV4-1, the J gene TRBJ1-1, with D perhaps matching TRBD1 (6 bases). Trimming cost V 5 bases and J 6 bases, with 16 bases left between them. Looked up from germline, CDR1 is MGHRA and CDR2 is YSYEKL. CDR3 length: 14 amino acids. CDR3 loop: CASSSGTFNAEAFF. The CDR3 DNA reads as TGCGCCAGCAGCTCCGGGACATTTAACGCTGAAGCTTTCTTT.

Only one count was recorded for this clone. The chain couples TRBV5-1 to TRBJ2-1; 8 bases line up with TRBD2. This CDR3 has 16 amino acids. Germline assignment: CDR1 SGHRS and CDR2 YFSETQ. V lost 5 bases to trimming and J lost 1 base; unmatched junction nucleotides: 8. Here the CDR3 DNA reads TGCGCCAGCAGGGAAGCGGGGGTAAATTCCTACAATGAGCAGTTCTTC. Protein sequence: CASREAGVNSYNEQFF.